This T cell receptor (beta chain) is drawn from a study of CD8+ T cells in alopecia areata. cDNA serving as the sequencing template came from extracted, reverse transcribed RNA. The method was immunoSEQ multiplex PCR; TCRdb's version includes in-frame clones alone and lacks a portion of them. The data hold over 85,000 clones, with around 71% observed a single time. Findings and caveats of the study: Many expanded lesional clones persisted in scalp and blood during tofacitinib.

CDR1 MNHNY and CDR2 SVGAGI come from the germline V gene (reference sequence). This CDR3 is built from 13 residues. The V end was cut by 6 bases, the J end by 0 bases, with 8 bases between. Described treatment: oral pan-JAK inhibitor, 5-10 mg twice daily. A remark on this clone: Its specificity is unknown.

The source is a human donor with alopecia areata. The specimen comprised CD8+ T cells sorted from blood, sampled between weeks 43 and 45, from a patient treated with tofacitinib. This rearrangement joins TRBV6-6 to TRBJ1-1; D not resolved. CDR3 residues: CASRAAVNTEAFF. In DNA, the CDR3 is TGTGCCAGCAGAGCGGCGGTGAACACTGAAGCTTTCTTT.